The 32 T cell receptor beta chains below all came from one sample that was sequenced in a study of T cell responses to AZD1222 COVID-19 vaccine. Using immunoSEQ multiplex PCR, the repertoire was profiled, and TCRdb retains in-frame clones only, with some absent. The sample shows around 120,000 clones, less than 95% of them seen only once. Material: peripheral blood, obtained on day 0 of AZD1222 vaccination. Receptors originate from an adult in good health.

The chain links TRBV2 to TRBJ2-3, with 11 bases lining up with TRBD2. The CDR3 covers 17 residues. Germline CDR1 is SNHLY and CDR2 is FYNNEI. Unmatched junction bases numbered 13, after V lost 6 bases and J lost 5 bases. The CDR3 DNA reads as TGTGCCAGCAGCAAAAGCTTAGCGGGAGGGCCCTTAGATACGCAGTATTTT. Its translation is CASSKSLAGGPLDTQYF.

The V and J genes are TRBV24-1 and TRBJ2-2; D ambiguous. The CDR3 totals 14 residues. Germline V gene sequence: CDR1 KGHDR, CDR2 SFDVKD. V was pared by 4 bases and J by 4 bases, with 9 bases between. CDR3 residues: CATSDSPVTGELFF. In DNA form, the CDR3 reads TGTGCCACCAGTGACTCCCCTGTCACCGGGGAGCTGTTTTTT.

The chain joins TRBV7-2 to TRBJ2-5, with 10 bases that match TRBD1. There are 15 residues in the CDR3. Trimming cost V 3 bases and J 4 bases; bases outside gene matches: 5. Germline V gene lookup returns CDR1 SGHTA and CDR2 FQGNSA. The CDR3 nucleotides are TGTGCCAGCAGCTTCGGACAGGGGGTCGGAGAGACCCAGTACTTC. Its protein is CASSFGQGVGETQYF.

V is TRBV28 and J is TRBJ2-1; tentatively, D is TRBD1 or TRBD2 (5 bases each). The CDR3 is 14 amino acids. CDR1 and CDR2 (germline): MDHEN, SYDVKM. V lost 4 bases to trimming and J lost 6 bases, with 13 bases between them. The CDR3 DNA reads TGTGCCAGCAGTTCTCCCGGGGCTGGCAATGAGCAGTTCTTC. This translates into CASSSPGAGNEQFF.

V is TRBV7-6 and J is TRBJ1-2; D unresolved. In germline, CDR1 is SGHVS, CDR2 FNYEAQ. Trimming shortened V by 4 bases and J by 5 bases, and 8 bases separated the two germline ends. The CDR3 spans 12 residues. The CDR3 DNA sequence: TGTGCCAGCAGCTCCGTGGGTTATGGCTACACCTTC. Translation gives CASSSVGYGYTF.

The CDR3 region is CASSFQQPTNEKLFF. As DNA, the CDR3 is TGTGCCAGCAGCTTTCAGCAACCAACTAATGAAAAACTGTTTTTT. The chain uses TRBV11-2 and TRBJ1-4; D gene uncertain. V was pared by 3 bases and J by 0 bases, with 8 bases between. The V gene's germline CDR1 is SGHAT and CDR2 FQNNGV. The CDR3 sequence is 15 residues long.

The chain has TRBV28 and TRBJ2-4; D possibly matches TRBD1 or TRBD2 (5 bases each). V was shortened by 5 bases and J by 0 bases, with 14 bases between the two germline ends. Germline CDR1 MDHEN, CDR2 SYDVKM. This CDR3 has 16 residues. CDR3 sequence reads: CASSGKGPLAKNIQYF. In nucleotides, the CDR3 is TGTGCCAGCAGTGGGAAGGGACCTTTAGCCAAAAACATTCAGTACTTC.

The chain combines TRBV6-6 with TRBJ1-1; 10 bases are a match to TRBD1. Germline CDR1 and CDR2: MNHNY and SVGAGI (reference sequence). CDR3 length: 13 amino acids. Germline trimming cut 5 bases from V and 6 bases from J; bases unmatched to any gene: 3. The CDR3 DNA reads TGTGCCAGCAGTCGACAGGGGGCGTCTGAAGCTTTCTTT. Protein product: CASSRQGASEAFF.

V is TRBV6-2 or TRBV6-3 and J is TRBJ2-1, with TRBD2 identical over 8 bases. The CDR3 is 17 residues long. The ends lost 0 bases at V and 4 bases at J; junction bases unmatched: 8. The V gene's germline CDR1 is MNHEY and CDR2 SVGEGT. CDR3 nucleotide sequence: TGTGCCAGCAGTTACTCGCCCCCAGCGGGAGTTTACAATGAGCAGTTCTTC. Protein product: CASSYSPPAGVYNEQFF.

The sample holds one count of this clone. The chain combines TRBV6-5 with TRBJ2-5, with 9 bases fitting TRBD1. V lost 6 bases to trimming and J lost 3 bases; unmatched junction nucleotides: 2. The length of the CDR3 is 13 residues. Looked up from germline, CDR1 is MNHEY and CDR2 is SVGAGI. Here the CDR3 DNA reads TGTGCCAGCAGACGGACAGGGGAAGAGACCCAGTACTTC. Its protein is CASRRTGEETQYF.

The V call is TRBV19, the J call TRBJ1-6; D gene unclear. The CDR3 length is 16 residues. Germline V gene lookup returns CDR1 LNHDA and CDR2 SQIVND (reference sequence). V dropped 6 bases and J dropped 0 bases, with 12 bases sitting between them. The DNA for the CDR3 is TGTGCCAGTAGCCCGGGTGGGAGCTCCTATAATTCACCCCTCCACTTT. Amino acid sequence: CASSPGGSSYNSPLHF.

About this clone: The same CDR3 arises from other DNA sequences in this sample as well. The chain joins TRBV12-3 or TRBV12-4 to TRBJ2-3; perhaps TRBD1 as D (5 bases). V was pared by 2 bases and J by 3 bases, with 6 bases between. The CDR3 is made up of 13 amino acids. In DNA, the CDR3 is TGTGCCAGCAGTTTAAGGGGTACAGATACGCAGTATTTT. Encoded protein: CASSLRGTDTQYF.

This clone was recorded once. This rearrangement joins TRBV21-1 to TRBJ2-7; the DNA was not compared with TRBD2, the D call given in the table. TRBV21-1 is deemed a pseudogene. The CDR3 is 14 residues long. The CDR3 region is CASSRRNEDYEQYF. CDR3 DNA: TGTGCCAGCAGCAGACGAAATGAGGACTACGAGCAGTACTTC.

The CDR3 sequence: CSVRGQPNTEAFF. In nucleotides, the CDR3 is TGCAGCGTTAGGGGACAGCCGAACACTGAAGCTTTCTTT. V gene TRBV29-1 combines with J gene TRBJ1-1; 7 nucleotides align to TRBD1. In germline, CDR1 is SQVTM, CDR2 ANQGSEA. The CDR3 loop spans 13 amino acids. V gave up 5 bases and J gave up 1 base; unmatched junction bases: 4.

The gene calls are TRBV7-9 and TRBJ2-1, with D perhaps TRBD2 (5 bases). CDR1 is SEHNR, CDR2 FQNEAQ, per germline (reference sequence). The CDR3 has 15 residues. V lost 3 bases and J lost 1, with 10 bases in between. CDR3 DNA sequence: TGTGCCAGCAGCTTTCGGCCGGGGTCCTACAATGAGCAGTTCTTC. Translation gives CASSFRPGSYNEQFF.

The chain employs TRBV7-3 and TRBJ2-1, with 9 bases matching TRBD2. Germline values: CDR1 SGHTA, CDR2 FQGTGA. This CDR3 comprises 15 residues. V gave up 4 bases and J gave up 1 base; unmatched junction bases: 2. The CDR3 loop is CASSSSGTSYNEQFF. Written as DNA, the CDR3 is TGTGCCAGCAGCTCTAGCGGGACTTCCTACAATGAGCAGTTCTTC.

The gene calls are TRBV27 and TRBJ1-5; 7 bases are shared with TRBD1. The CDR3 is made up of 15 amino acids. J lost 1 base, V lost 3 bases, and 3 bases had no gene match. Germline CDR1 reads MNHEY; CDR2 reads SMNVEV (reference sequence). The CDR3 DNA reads TGTGCCAGCAGTTTCCAGGGACAGAGCAATCAGCCCCAGCATTTT. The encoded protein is CASSFQGQSNQPQHF.

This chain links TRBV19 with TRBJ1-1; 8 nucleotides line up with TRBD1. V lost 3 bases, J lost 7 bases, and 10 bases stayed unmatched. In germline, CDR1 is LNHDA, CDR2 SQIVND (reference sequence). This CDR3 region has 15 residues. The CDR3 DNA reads TGTGCCAGTAGTATTTTATCAGGGGGCTTTGGTGAAGCTTTCTTT. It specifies CASSILSGGFGEAFF.

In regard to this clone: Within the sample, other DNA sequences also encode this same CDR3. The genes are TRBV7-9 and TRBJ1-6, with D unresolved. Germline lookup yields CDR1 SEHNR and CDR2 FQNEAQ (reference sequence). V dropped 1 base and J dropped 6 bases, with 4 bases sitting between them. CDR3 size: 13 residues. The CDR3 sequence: CASSLEANSPLHF. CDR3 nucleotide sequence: TGTGCCAGCAGCTTAGAAGCTAATTCACCCCTCCACTTT. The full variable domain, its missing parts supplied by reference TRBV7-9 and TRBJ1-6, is DTGVSQNPRHKITKRGQNVTFRCDPISEHNRLYWYRQTLGQGPEFLTYFQNEAQLEKSRLLSDRFSAERPKGSFSTLEIQRTEQGDSAMYLCASSLEANSPLHFGNGTRLTVT.

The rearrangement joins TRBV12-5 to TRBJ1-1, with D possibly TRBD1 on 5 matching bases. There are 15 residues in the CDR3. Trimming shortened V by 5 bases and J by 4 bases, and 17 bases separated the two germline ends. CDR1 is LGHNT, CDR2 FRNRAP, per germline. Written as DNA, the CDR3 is TGTGCTAGTGGTCGGACCACGGGGGTTGGCACTGAAGCTTTCTTT. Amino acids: CASGRTTGVGTEAFF.

CDR3 loop: CASSQLAPTYEQYF. The CDR3 nucleotides read TGTGCCAGCAGTCAACTAGCGCCCACCTACGAGCAGTACTTC. This chain connects TRBV28 to TRBJ2-7, with 7 bases matching TRBD2. The CDR3 length is 14 residues. V was pared by 5 bases and J by 2 bases, with 6 bases of the junction left unmatched. Germline lookup yields CDR1 MDHEN and CDR2 SYDVKM.

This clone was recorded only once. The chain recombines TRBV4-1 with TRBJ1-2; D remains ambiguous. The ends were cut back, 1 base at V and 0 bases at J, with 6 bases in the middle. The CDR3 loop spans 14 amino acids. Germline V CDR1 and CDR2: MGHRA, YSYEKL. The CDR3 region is CASSQVGSNYGYTF. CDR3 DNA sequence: TGCGCCAGCAGCCAAGTTGGGTCTAACTATGGCTACACCTTC.

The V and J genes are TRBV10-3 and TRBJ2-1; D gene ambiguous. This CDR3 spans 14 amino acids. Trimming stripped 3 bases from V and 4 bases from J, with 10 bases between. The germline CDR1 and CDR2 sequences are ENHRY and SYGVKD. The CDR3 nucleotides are TGTGCCATCAGTGAACCGGGCTCTTACAATGAGCAGTTCTTC. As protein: CAISEPGSYNEQFF.

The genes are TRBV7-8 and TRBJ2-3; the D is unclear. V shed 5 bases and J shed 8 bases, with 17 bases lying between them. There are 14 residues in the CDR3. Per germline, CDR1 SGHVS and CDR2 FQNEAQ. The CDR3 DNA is TGTGCCAGCAGCCCGCAGGCGACCCTCGTTACGCAGTATTTT. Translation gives CASSPQATLVTQYF.

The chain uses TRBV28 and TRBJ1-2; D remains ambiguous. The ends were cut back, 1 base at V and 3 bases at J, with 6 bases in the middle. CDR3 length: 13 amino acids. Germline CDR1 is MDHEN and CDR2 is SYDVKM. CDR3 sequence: CASSLSTDYGYTF. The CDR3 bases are TGTGCCAGCAGTTTATCCACAGACTATGGCTACACCTTC.

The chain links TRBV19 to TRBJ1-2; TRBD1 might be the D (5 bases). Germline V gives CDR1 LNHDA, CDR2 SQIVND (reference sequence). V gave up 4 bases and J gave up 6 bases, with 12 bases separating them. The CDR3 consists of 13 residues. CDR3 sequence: CASSSRVMDGYTF. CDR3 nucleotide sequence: TGTGCCAGTAGTAGCAGGGTTATGGATGGCTACACCTTC.

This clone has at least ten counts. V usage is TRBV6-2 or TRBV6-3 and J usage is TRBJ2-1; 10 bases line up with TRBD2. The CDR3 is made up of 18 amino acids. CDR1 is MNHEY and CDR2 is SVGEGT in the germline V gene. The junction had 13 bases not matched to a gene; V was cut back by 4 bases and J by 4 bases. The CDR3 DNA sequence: TGTGCCAGCAGTTCCTGGCTGCGGGGGACTAGCGTTTACAATGAGCAGTTCTTC. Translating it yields CASSSWLRGTSVYNEQFF.

This CDR3 is CASSRDTPYEQYF. The CDR3 DNA is TGCGCCAGCAGCCGGGACACTCCCTACGAGCAGTACTTC. The chain has TRBV5-1 and TRBJ2-7; the D gene is possibly TRBD1 (6 bases). V shed 4 bases and J shed 2 bases, with 10 bases lying between them. This CDR3 contains 13 residues. Germline V gene data show CDR1 as SGHRS and CDR2 as YFSETQ. Supplemented by reference TRBV5-1 and TRBJ2-7, the full variable domain reads KAGVTQTPRYLIKTRGQQVTLSCSPISGHRSVSWYQQTPGQGLQFLFEYFSETQRNKGNFPGRFSGRQFSNSRSEMNVSTLELGDSALYLCASSRDTPYEQYFGPGTRLTVT.

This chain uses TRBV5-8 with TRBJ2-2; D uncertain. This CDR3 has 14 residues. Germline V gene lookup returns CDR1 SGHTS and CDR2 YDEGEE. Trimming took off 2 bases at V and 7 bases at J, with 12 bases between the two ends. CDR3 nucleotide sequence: TGTGCCAGCAGCTTCTTGGCGTGGGGCGGGGAGCTGTTTTTT. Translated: CASSFLAWGGELFF.

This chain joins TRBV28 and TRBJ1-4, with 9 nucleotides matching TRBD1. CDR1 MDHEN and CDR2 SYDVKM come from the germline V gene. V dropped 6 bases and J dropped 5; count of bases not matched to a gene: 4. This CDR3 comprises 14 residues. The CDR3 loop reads CASRNTGGNEKLFF. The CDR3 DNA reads TGTGCCAGCAGGAATACAGGGGGCAATGAAAAACTGTTTTTT.

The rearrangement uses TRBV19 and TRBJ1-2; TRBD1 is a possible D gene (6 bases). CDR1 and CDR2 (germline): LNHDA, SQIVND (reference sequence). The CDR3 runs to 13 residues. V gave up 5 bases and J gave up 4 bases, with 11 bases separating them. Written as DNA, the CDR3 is TGTGCCAGTAGTCAGGGGAGAGCCTATGGCTACACCTTC. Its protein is CASSQGRAYGYTF.

As DNA, the CDR3 is TGTGCCAGCAGCTTGGCCGTCGCTAGCGGGAGTCTTTATGAGCAGTTCTTC. Protein: CASSLAVASGSLYEQFF. The rearrangement joins TRBV5-4 to TRBJ2-1; 10 positions agree with TRBD2. CDR1 and CDR2 from the germline V gene are SGHNT and YYREEE (reference sequence). The trim removed 0 bases at V and 8 bases at J, leaving 11 bases unmatched. The CDR3 runs to 17 residues. The whole variable domain, remainder taken from reference TRBV5-4 and TRBJ2-1, is ETGVTQSPTHLIKTRGQQVTLRCSSQSGHNTVSWYQQALGQGPQFIFQYYREEENGRGNFPPRFSGLQFPNYSSELNVNALELDDSALYLCASSLAVASGSLYEQFFGPGTRLTVL.